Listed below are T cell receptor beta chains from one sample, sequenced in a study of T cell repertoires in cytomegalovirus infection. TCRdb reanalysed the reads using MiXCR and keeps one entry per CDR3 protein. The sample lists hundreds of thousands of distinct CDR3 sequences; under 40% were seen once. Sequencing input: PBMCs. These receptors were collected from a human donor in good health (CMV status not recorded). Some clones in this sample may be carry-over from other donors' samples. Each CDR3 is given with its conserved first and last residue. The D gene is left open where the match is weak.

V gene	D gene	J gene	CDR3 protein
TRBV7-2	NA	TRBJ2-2	CASSVVGGGTGELFF
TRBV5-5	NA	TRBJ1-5	CASSLDTGNQPQHF
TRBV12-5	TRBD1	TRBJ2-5	CASGLVRDRGRETQYF
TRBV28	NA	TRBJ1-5	CASSLGGAGNRPQHF
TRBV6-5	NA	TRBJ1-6	CASSYSLTGNSSPLHF
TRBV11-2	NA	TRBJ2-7	CASSLERTASYEQYF
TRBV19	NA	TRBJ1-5	CASSAPSPRSQHF
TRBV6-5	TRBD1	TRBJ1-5	CASSPEPTQGGQPQHF
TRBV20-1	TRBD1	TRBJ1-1	CSARGTGGNTEAFF
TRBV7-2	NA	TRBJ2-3	CASADWDTQYF
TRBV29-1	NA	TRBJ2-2	CSVAPNTGELFF
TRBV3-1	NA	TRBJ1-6	CASSQVGHGNSPLHF
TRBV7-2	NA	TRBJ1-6	CASSLRRSNSPLHF
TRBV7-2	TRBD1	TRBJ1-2	CASSLTTGVLARGYTF
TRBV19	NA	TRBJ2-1	CASSISNEQFF
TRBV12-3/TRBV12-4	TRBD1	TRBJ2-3	CASSVGQLRNTDTQYF
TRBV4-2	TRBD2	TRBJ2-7	CASSQVPGGPYEQYF
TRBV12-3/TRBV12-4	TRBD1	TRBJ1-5	CASSSDRDVNQPQHF
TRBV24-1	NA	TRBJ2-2	CAIRGDPDTGDLFF
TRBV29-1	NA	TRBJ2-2	CSVGRAPNTGELFF
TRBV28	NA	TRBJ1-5	CASSLGPQHF
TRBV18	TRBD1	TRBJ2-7	CASSEAQGILVYEQYF
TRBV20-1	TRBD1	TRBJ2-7	CSARANRGPTYEQYF
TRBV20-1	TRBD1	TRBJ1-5	CSANRDRGGQPQHF
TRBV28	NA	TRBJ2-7	CASSHRGVIPYEQYF
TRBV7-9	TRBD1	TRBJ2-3	CASRGTGDDTQYF
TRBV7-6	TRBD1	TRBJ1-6	CASSLGQGLDSPLHF
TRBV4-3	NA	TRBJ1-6	CASSQGGRGVDSPLHF
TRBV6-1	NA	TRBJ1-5	CASSKGPDDSNQPQHF
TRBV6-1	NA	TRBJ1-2	CASSPTLKAYTF
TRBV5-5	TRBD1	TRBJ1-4	CASSLKRIRGDEKLFF
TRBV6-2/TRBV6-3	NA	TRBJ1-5	CASSYDRSVRPQHF
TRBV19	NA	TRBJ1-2	CASSIDYGYTF
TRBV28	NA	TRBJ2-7	CASSLLKGSYEQYF
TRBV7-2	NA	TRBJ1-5	CASSLLGGAGSNQPQHF
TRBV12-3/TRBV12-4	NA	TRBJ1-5	CASSLAGWGNQPQHF
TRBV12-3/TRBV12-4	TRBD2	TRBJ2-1	CASSIAGGRGEQFF
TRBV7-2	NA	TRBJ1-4	CASSLDGDLGATNEKLFF
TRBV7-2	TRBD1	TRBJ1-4	CASSLGTGGSEKLFF
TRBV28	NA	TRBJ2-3	CASSYPGLPSTDTQYF